This T cell receptor (beta chain) was found in a study of technical replicates of blood from a handful of donors. Data came from immunoSEQ multiplex PCR; TCRdb stores just in-frame clones and leaves some out. The sample shows 65,000 to 95,000 clones, nearly 98% of them seen only once. The germline V and J ends were trimmed by 1 base and 0 bases, with 15 bases remaining between them. CDR3 size: 18 residues. Germline V lookup: CDR1 LNHNV, CDR2 YYDKDF (reference sequence). The source material was T cells isolated from PBMCs. The V gene is TRBV15, the J gene TRBJ1-4; a possible D gene is TRBD1 (6 bases). The receptor's source is a human donor in good health. The CDR3: CATSRAAGDWATNEKLFF. CDR3 DNA: TGTGCCACCAGCAGAGCGGCAGGGGATTGGGCAACTAATGAAAAACTGTTTTTT.